Following are 10 T cell receptor beta chains from one sample sequenced in a study of beta chain features in type 1 diabetes. Expressed TCRB transcripts were sequenced, since all the RNA that had been isolated was reverse transcribed. TCRdb's copy holds only in-frame clones and misses some; the assay was immunoSEQ multiplex PCR. The sample has about 190,000 clones; around 7.8% are singletons. Regarding the study as a whole: For Type 1 diabetes patients, all four CD4+ subsets carried TCRB CDR3s that were moderately but significantly shorter.

The antigens for these receptors are not known. Source material: central memory CD4+ T cells from blood. These receptors all come from a middle-aged woman with type 1 diabetes.

This clone was counted only a few times. The V gene is TRBV23-1, the J gene TRBJ2-2; 9 bases align to TRBD1. TRBV23-1 is an ORF, with its function uncertain. This CDR3 is built from 15 residues. The V gene end was trimmed by 4 bases and the J gene end by 5 bases; junction bases not matched to a gene: 5. The chain's CDR3 is CASSPDRGYTGELFF. CDR3 sequence (DNA): TGCGCCAGCAGTCCGGACAGGGGTTATACCGGGGAGCTGTTTTTT.

This clone has a handful of counts. J is TRBJ1-2 and V is TRBV7-2; TRBD1 agrees at 8 bases. Per germline, CDR1 SGHTA and CDR2 FQGNSA. This CDR3 spans 16 amino acids. V was clipped by 5 bases and J by 3 bases; unmatched bases: 11. CDR3 bases: TGTGCCAGCAGCCCCACCTGGACAGGGCTCTACTATGGCTACACCTTC. Its protein is CASSPTWTGLYYGYTF.

The CDR3 region is CASSFRTGDNYEQYF. The CDR3 region has the DNA TGTGCCAGCAGTTTCCGGACAGGAGATAACTACGAGCAGTACTTC. V gene TRBV27 combines with J gene TRBJ2-7; 7 nucleotides match TRBD1. The germline CDR1 and CDR2 sequences are MNHEY and SMNVEV (reference sequence). Trimming removed 3 bases from V and 3 bases from J; junction bases left unmatched: 8. The CDR3 runs 15 residues.

This clone has just a few counts. The rearrangement uses TRBV5-1 and TRBJ2-7; TRBD2 agrees at 7 bases. The CDR3 is made up of 14 amino acids. With 2 bases clipped from V and 3 bases from J, the junction kept 5 bases outside the gene matches. CDR1 and CDR2 (germline): SGHRS, YFSETQ. Here the CDR3 reads CASSFREANYEQYF. CDR3 DNA sequence: TGCGCCAGCAGCTTTCGGGAGGCCAACTACGAGCAGTACTTC.

This clone has only a few counts. This sequence joins TRBV29-1 and TRBJ2-1; 7 bases are shared with TRBD1. After removal of 1 base from V and 4 bases from J, the junction contained 1 base not matched to a gene. This CDR3 region has 13 residues. From germline, CDR1 is SQVTM and CDR2 ANQGSEA. The CDR3 reads CSVEGTGYNEQFF. The CDR3 nucleotides read TGCAGCGTTGAAGGGACAGGATACAATGAGCAGTTCTTC.

CDR3 sequence (DNA): TGTGCCTGGAGTGTTCTAGGGGTCGGGACCCAGTACTTC. Translation: CAWSVLGVGTQYF. This chain joins TRBV30 and TRBJ2-5, with a weak D call TRBD1 (5 bases). Germline V gene data show CDR1 as GTSNPN and CDR2 as SVGIG (reference sequence). The CDR3 contains 13 residues. Trimming removed 0 bases from V and 7 bases from J, with 12 bases in between.

This clone was recorded many times. Other DNA sequences from this sample encode an identical CDR3 as well. This chain links TRBV14 with TRBJ1-1; 7 positions agree with TRBD1. CDR1 SGHDN and CDR2 FVKESK come from the germline V gene. After removal of 3 bases from V and 8 bases from J, the junction contained 3 bases not matched to a gene. This CDR3 contains 12 residues. The CDR3 is CASSQNRGEAFF. Here the CDR3 DNA reads TGTGCCAGCAGCCAGAACAGGGGAGAAGCTTTCTTT.

The chain is built from TRBV5-1 and TRBJ1-1; D is unclear. V was shortened by 3 bases and J by 1 base, with 13 bases between the two germline ends. This CDR3 region has 15 residues. Germline V gives CDR1 SGHRS, CDR2 YFSETQ. This CDR3 reads CASSSAEGANTEAFF. The DNA of the CDR3 is TGCGCCAGCAGCTCCGCGGAGGGAGCGAACACTGAAGCTTTCTTT.

The chain employs TRBV19 and TRBJ2-2, with 7 nucleotides matching TRBD1. The CDR3 has 14 residues. The V segment lost 2 bases and the J segment 5 bases; nucleotides outside the gene matches: 2. CDR1 LNHDA and CDR2 SQIVND come from the germline V gene (reference sequence). The CDR3 here is CASSIQGETGELFF. In DNA, the CDR3 is TGTGCCAGTAGTATACAGGGGGAAACCGGGGAGCTGTTTTTT. The variable domain in full, with the rest retrieved from reference TRBV19 and TRBJ2-2, is DGGITQSPKYLFRKEGQNVTLSCEQNLNHDAMYWYRQDPGQGLRLIYYSQIVNDFQKGDIAEGYSVSREKKESFPLTVTSAQKNPTAFYLCASSIQGETGELFFGEGSRLTVL.

The chain carries TRBV28 and TRBJ2-1, with D perhaps matching TRBD2 (6 bases). V was shortened by 4 bases and J by 1 base, with 17 bases between the two germline ends. The length of the CDR3 is 17 residues. Germline CDR1 MDHEN, CDR2 SYDVKM. The CDR3 sequence: CASSSTIGEASYNEQFF. Here the CDR3 DNA reads TGTGCCAGCAGTTCCACCATAGGGGAGGCTTCCTACAATGAGCAGTTCTTC.